Presented here are 25 T cell receptor beta chains from one specimen sequenced in a study of shared clonotypes between healthy human individuals. Method: immunoSEQ multiplex PCR; TCRdb's copy keeps in-frame clones and lacks some. The table has about 2 million clones, around 95% seen once; the top ten hold 0.13%. What was sequenced was naive CD4+ T cells sorted from blood. Described subset: CD45RA+ positively selected. All receptors derive from a man aged 18 to 30 in good health.

This sequence joins TRBV2 and TRBJ1-2, with D uncertain. The length of the CDR3 is 14 residues. Germline CDR1 reads SNHLY; CDR2 reads FYNNEI. V lost 4 bases and J lost 0, with 9 bases in between. CDR3 region: CASSVGGPNYGYTF. For the CDR3, the DNA is TGTGCCAGCAGTGTAGGCGGACCTAACTATGGCTACACCTTC.

V gene TRBV27 combines with J gene TRBJ1-6, with TRBD1 matching over 11 bases. The CDR3 is made up of 16 amino acids. Trimming removed 4 bases from V and 7 bases from J; junction bases left unmatched: 6. The germline V gene encodes CDR1 MNHEY and CDR2 SMNVEV (reference sequence). This chain's CDR3 is CASSYRTGGGNSPLHF. In DNA, the CDR3 is TGTGCCAGCAGTTACAGGACAGGGGGCGGGAATTCACCCCTCCACTTT.

This clone is a singleton in its sample. The V and J genes are TRBV7-2 and TRBJ1-1, with D unclear. Germline-derived CDR1 and CDR2 are SGHTA and FQGNSA. There are 15 residues in the CDR3. V lost 5 bases to trimming and J lost 6 bases, with 19 bases between them. For the CDR3, the DNA is TGTGCCAGCAGCCTACGGGGATCCCTAAGGGCTGAAGCTTTCTTT. Amino acid sequence: CASSLRGSLRAEAFF.

The chain is built from TRBV7-9 and TRBJ2-7; 8 nucleotides align to TRBD2. Germline lookup yields CDR1 SEHNR and CDR2 FQNEAQ (reference sequence). Germline trimming cut 5 bases from V and 3 bases from J; bases unmatched to any gene: 12. This CDR3 contains 16 residues. CDR3 in DNA: TGTGCCAGCAGCCGATCCTCCATAGCGGGAAACTACGAGCAGTACTTC. Protein: CASSRSSIAGNYEQYF. The whole variable domain, remainder taken from reference TRBV7-9 and TRBJ2-7, is DTGVSQNPRHKITKRGQNVTFRCDPISEHNRLYWYRQTLGQGPEFLTYFQNEAQLEKSRLLSDRFSAERPKGSFSTLEIQRTEQGDSAMYLCASSRSSIAGNYEQYFGPGTRLTVT.

J is TRBJ2-1 and V is TRBV11-2; no clear D. The length of the CDR3 is 12 residues. Trimming stripped 5 bases from V and 3 bases from J, with 5 bases between. Germline CDR1 is SGHAT and CDR2 is FQNNGV. The CDR3 reads CASSPNYNEQFF. The CDR3 DNA follows: TGTGCCAGCAGCCCTAACTACAATGAGCAGTTCTTC. The whole variable domain, filled in from reference TRBV11-2 and TRBJ2-1, reads EAGVAQSPRYKIIEKRQSVAFWCNPISGHATLYWYQQILGQGPKLLIQFQNNGVVDDSQLPKDRFSAERLKGVDSTLKIQPAKLEDSAVYLCASSPNYNEQFFGPGTRLTVL.

Concerning this clone itself: The junction shows a germline mismatch at one end, possibly a read error. This rearrangement joins TRBV7-8 to TRBJ2-3; 8 bases fit TRBD1. Germline CDR1 reads SGHVS; CDR2 reads FQNEAQ. This CDR3 comprises 14 residues. The DNA for the CDR3 is TGTGCCAGCAGCTTAGCGTCGGCGACAGGGGTCCCGGTTTTT. Translation gives CASSLASATGVPVF.

This sequence joins TRBV28 and TRBJ2-3; 8 bases line up with TRBD1. The V segment lost 9 bases and the J segment 0 bases; nucleotides outside the gene matches: 5. This CDR3 has 14 residues. From germline, CDR1 is MDHEN and CDR2 SYDVKM. CDR3 protein: CASLRTGSTDTQYF. CDR3 nucleotide sequence: TGTGCCAGTTTAAGGACAGGGAGCACAGATACGCAGTATTTT.

The chain joins TRBV19 to TRBJ2-1, with 7 bases fitting TRBD2. The CDR3 has 14 residues. The V segment lost 9 bases and the J segment 4 bases; nucleotides outside the gene matches: 9. In germline, CDR1 is LNHDA, CDR2 SQIVND (reference sequence). CDR3 sequence: CASAGTTQYNEQFF. In nucleotides, the CDR3 is TGTGCCAGCGCCGGGACTACGCAGTACAATGAGCAGTTCTTC.

The chain has TRBV6-6 and TRBJ2-3; TRBD1 is a possible D gene (5 bases). The CDR3 runs 16 residues. The V end lost 1 base, the J end lost 2 bases, and 13 bases lay between the germline ends. Germline V gives CDR1 MNHNY, CDR2 SVGAGI (reference sequence). The chain's CDR3 is CASSYFPGSDTDTQYF. The CDR3, as DNA: TGTGCCAGCAGTTACTTCCCAGGGTCTGACACAGATACGCAGTATTTT.

The chain uses TRBV11-2 and TRBJ1-2; the D is unclear. The CDR3 loop spans 14 amino acids. CDR1 and CDR2 from the germline V gene are SGHAT and FQNNGV. Trimming stripped 5 bases from V and 7 bases from J, with 17 bases between. CDR3 sequence (DNA): TGTGCCAGCAGCCCACAGCGCCCGGAGGGTGGCTACACCTTC. This encodes CASSPQRPEGGYTF.

This rearrangement joins TRBV18 to TRBJ2-2; no definite D call. Trimming stripped 3 bases from V and 3 bases from J, with 8 bases between. The CDR3 is made up of 14 amino acids. Germline assignment: CDR1 KGHSH and CDR2 LQKENI. CDR3 coding DNA: TGTGCCAGCTCACCCCTGCCATACACCGGGGAGCTGTTTTTT. Translated, it gives CASSPLPYTGELFF.

This clone was observed once. CDR3 DNA: TGTGCCAGCAGCTTTCCCGCCTTGACTCGAGATACGCAGTATTTT. Translation gives CASSFPALTRDTQYF. This sequence joins TRBV7-9 and TRBJ2-3; D uncertain. The CDR3 spans 15 residues. Trimming stripped 3 bases from V and 5 bases from J, with 15 bases between. Germline V gives CDR1 SEHNR, CDR2 FQNEAQ (reference sequence). The full variable domain, in which reference TRBV7-9 and TRBJ2-3 provide the parts outside the CDR3, is DTGVSQNPRHKITKRGQNVTFRCDPISEHNRLYWYRQTLGQGPEFLTYFQNEAQLEKSRLLSDRFSAERPKGSFSTLEIQRTEQGDSAMYLCASSFPALTRDTQYFGPGTRLTVL.

In regard to this clone: Distinct nucleotide sequences in the sample also encode this CDR3. This sequence joins TRBV9 and TRBJ1-2; no clear D. The length of the CDR3 is 14 residues. Germline CDR1 is SGDLS and CDR2 is YYNGEE. Trimming pared 0 bases from V and 6 bases from J, leaving 12 bases between. As DNA, the CDR3 is TGTGCCAGCAGCGTAGCCCGAGACGGGGATGGCTACACCTTC. This codes for CASSVARDGDGYTF.

This clone appeared a single time. The chain joins TRBV30 to TRBJ1-2; TRBD1 might be the D (6 bases). Germline CDR1 reads GTSNPN; CDR2 reads SVGIG (reference sequence). This CDR3 region has 14 residues. The V end was cut by 0 bases, the J end by 2 bases, with 10 bases between. In nucleotides, the CDR3 is TGTGCCTGGAGTGTAGAAGGGGGGAACTATGGCTACACCTTC. Amino acid sequence: CAWSVEGGNYGYTF.

The J gene is TRBJ1-6, the V gene TRBV21-1. TRBV21-1 is listed as a pseudogene. This CDR3 is built from 13 residues. The CDR3 DNA sequence: TGTGCCAGCAGCAAAGAGGTGAATTCACCCCTCCACTTT. It yields the protein CASSKEVNSPLHF.

This sequence joins TRBV28 and TRBJ1-5, with 7 bases identical to TRBD1. After removal of 7 bases from V and 6 bases from J, the junction contained 12 bases not matched to a gene. The CDR3 totals 15 residues. The germline V gene encodes CDR1 MDHEN and CDR2 SYDVKM. CDR3 nucleotides: TGTGCCAGCATACTGAGCCTGACAGGGATTCAGCCCCAGCATTTT. This codes for CASILSLTGIQPQHF.

V usage is TRBV2 and J usage is TRBJ1-2; D remains unclear. CDR1 is SNHLY and CDR2 is FYNNEI in the germline V gene. V lost 4 bases and J lost 12, with 15 bases in between. The length of the CDR3 is 12 residues. The CDR3 sequence: CASSVGQREDTF. CDR3 bases: TGTGCCAGCAGTGTGGGTCAGCGTGAGGACACCTTC.

The chain links TRBV7-9 to TRBJ1-5; the D gene is possibly TRBD1 (6 bases). V was pared by 1 base and J by 2 bases, with 15 bases between. The CDR3 runs to 17 residues. Per germline, CDR1 SEHNR and CDR2 FQNEAQ (reference sequence). The DNA for the CDR3 is TGTGCCAGCAGCTTAGGGGGGGCTGAGTGGGGCAATCAGCCCCAGCATTTT. This codes for CASSLGGAEWGNQPQHF.

V gene TRBV6-1 combines with J gene TRBJ1-3; D gene uncertain. Trimming took 3 bases from V and 2 from J, leaving 8 bases between them. Germline V CDR1 and CDR2: MNHNS, SASEGT. The CDR3 runs to 14 residues. CDR3 region: CASSESVPGNTIYF. In DNA, the CDR3 is TGTGCCAGCAGTGAGTCAGTCCCTGGAAACACCATATATTTT.

CDR3 sequence reads: CASSWDRGQYEQYF. The CDR3 bases are TGTGCCAGCAGCTGGGACAGGGGGCAGTACGAGCAGTACTTC. The chain employs TRBV5-4 and TRBJ2-7; 12 nucleotides align to TRBD1. The CDR3 spans 14 residues. Per the germline V gene, CDR1 is SGHNT and CDR2 is YYREEE (reference sequence). V was clipped by 3 bases and J by 4 bases; unmatched bases: 2.

This chain connects TRBV5-3 to TRBJ2-5; TRBD1 is a possible D gene (5 bases). TRBV5-3 is an open reading frame whose function is uncertain. The V end lost 4 bases, the J end lost 2 bases, and 9 bases lay between the germline ends. The CDR3 extends over 13 amino acids. The chain's CDR3 is CARSPDTQETQYF. The CDR3 DNA sequence: TGTGCCAGAAGCCCGGACACACAAGAGACCCAGTACTTC.

The gene calls are TRBV7-2 and TRBJ2-1, with 9 bases fitting TRBD2. The CDR3 contains 16 residues. The germline gives CDR1 SGHTA, CDR2 FQGNSA. After removal of 5 bases from V and 8 bases from J, the junction contained 13 bases not matched to a gene. The DNA of the CDR3 is TGTGCCAGCAGCCATAATTACGGGACTAGCCAAGATGAGCAGTTCTTC. The encoded protein is CASSHNYGTSQDEQFF. Using reference TRBV7-2 and TRBJ2-1 for the parts outside the CDR3, the full variable domain is GAGVSQSPSNKVTEKGKDVELRCDPISGHTALYWYRQSLGQGLEFLIYFQGNSAPDKSGLPSDRFSAERTGGSVSTLTIQRTQQEDSAVYLCASSHNYGTSQDEQFFGPGTRLTVL.

The V and J genes are TRBV6-1 and TRBJ2-2; 8 nucleotides align to TRBD1. Per the germline V gene, CDR1 is MNHNS and CDR2 is SASEGT. The CDR3 has 15 amino acids. V shed 6 bases and J 0 bases; nucleotides not matched to a gene: 3. This chain's CDR3 is CASRQQGANTGELFF. Written as DNA, the CDR3 is TGTGCCAGCAGACAACAGGGGGCGAACACCGGGGAGCTGTTTTTT.

The chain combines TRBV10-3 with TRBJ2-7, with a weak D call TRBD1 (6 bases). Looked up from germline, CDR1 is ENHRY and CDR2 is SYGVKD. The CDR3 runs 12 residues. V dropped 8 bases and J dropped 0 bases, with 8 bases sitting between them. This CDR3 reads CAIQGSSYEQYF. For the CDR3, the DNA is TGTGCCATCCAGGGGAGCTCCTACGAGCAGTACTTC.

This chain uses TRBV5-1 with TRBJ2-7, with D tentatively TRBD1 or TRBD2 (7 bases each). The germline gives CDR1 SGHRS, CDR2 YFSETQ. This CDR3 is 14 amino acids long. Trimming cost V 2 bases and J 6 bases, with 15 bases left between them. The CDR3 region is CASSFWQGGAEQYF. CDR3 nucleotide sequence: TGCGCCAGCAGCTTCTGGCAGGGGGGGGCCGAGCAGTACTTC. Full variable domain (rest looked up from reference TRBV5-1 and TRBJ2-7): KAGVTQTPRYLIKTRGQQVTLSCSPISGHRSVSWYQQTPGQGLQFLFEYFSETQRNKGNFPGRFSGRQFSNSRSEMNVSTLELGDSALYLCASSFWQGGAEQYFGPGTRLTVT.